The next 12 T cell receptor beta chains were all read from a single sample in a study of CD8 T cells in Susac syndrome. Random hexamers served to reverse transcribe about 0.5 to 1 ug RNA. TCRdb called the immunoSEQ multiplex PCR reads again in MiXCR, with one record for every CDR3 protein. The table includes some 250,000 distinct CDR3 sequences, approximately 95% detected once. The material sequenced was CD4+ T cells from PBMCs. Source of these receptors: a human donor with Susac syndrome.

Here the CDR3 DNA reads TGCGCCAGCAGCCCCGGACTGCAGGGAGAGACCCAGTACTTC. The encoded protein is CASSPGLQGETQYF. J is TRBJ2-5 and V is TRBV4-1; D possibly matches TRBD1 or TRBD2 (5 bases each). This CDR3 comprises 14 residues. V lost 4 bases, J lost 4 bases, and 13 bases lay in between. CDR1 is MGHRA and CDR2 is YSYEKL in the germline V gene.

The V and J genes are TRBV28 and TRBJ2-4, with D perhaps matching TRBD2 (5 bases). Germline V gene sequence: CDR1 MDHEN, CDR2 SYDVKM. CDR3 length: 16 residues. The ends were cut back, 5 bases at V and 0 bases at J, with 14 bases in the middle. Here the CDR3 reads CASSIGAEVAKNIQYF. The DNA of the CDR3 is TGTGCCAGCAGTATTGGAGCGGAGGTAGCCAAAAACATTCAGTACTTC. Filled out from reference TRBV28 and TRBJ2-4, the complete variable domain reads DVKVTQSSRYLVKRTGEKVFLECVQDMDHENMFWYRQDPGLGLRLIYFSYDVKMKEKGDIPEGYSVSREKKERFSLILESASTNQTSMYLCASSIGAEVAKNIQYFGAGTRLSVL.

V is TRBV12-3 or TRBV12-4 and J is TRBJ2-2; 7 nucleotides align to TRBD2. Germline trimming cut 5 bases from V and 2 bases from J; bases unmatched to any gene: 11. The CDR3 length is 17 residues. Here the CDR3 reads CASSLHGGAGNTGELFF. The CDR3 nucleotides read TGTGCCAGCAGTCTACATGGTGGAGCGGGAAACACCGGGGAGCTGTTTTTT.

The rearrangement joins TRBV20-1 to TRBJ1-2; D not certain. Trimming removed 6 bases at V and 8 bases at J, with 31 bases between. In germline, CDR1 is DFQATT, CDR2 SNEGSKA (reference sequence). The CDR3 extends over 17 amino acids. CDR3 in amino acids: CSARPPFEGKGIRGYTF. The CDR3 nucleotides read TGCAGTGCCCGACCCCCCTTTGAAGGGAAAGGGATTCGCGGCTACACCTTC.

The V gene is TRBV25-1, the J gene TRBJ2-1; 12 positions match TRBD1. Germline V gene sequence: CDR1 MGHDK, CDR2 SYGVNS. The CDR3 totals 14 residues. V lost 5 bases, J lost 8 bases, and 4 bases stayed unmatched. CDR3 loop: CASSTGQGADEQFF. Here the CDR3 DNA reads TGTGCCAGCAGTACGGGACAGGGGGCGGATGAGCAGTTCTTC.

The chain recombines TRBV20-1 with TRBJ2-1; weak D call: TRBD1 (6 bases). The CDR3 runs 13 residues. V lost 8 bases, J lost 7 bases, and 18 bases lay in between. The V gene's germline CDR1 is DFQATT and CDR2 SNEGSKA (reference sequence). Here the CDR3 reads CSIRQAGSNEQFF. The CDR3 DNA reads TGCAGTATCCGACAGGCTGGTTCGAATGAGCAGTTCTTC.

The chain links TRBV27 to TRBJ2-7; TRBD2 might be the D (6 bases). The V end was cut by 3 bases, the J end by 1 base, with 10 bases between. The CDR3 is 14 residues long. Germline assignment: CDR1 MNHEY and CDR2 SMNVEV (reference sequence). The CDR3 here is CASSFAGQSYEQYF. The DNA for the CDR3 is TGTGCCAGCAGTTTCGCGGGGCAATCCTACGAGCAGTACTTC.

The chain is built from TRBV7-3 and TRBJ2-3, with 7 bases matching TRBD1. CDR1 is SGHTA and CDR2 is FQGTGA in the germline V gene. V shed 5 bases, J shed 3 bases, and the junction held 14 bases outside the gene matches. CDR3 length: 17 residues. Here the CDR3 reads CASSKSAQGQTTDTQYF. CDR3 nucleotides: TGTGCCAGCAGCAAGAGCGCACAGGGGCAAACGACAGATACGCAGTATTTT.

The rearrangement links TRBV9 to TRBJ1-2; D ambiguous. Trimming took off 0 bases at V and 3 bases at J, with 12 bases between the two ends. CDR3 length: 15 residues. The germline CDR1 and CDR2 sequences are SGDLS and YYNGEE. CDR3 nucleotides: TGTGCCAGCAGCGTAGAACCCCCTTTGGACTATGGCTACACCTTC. Its translation: CASSVEPPLDYGYTF. The whole variable domain, filled in from reference TRBV9 and TRBJ1-2, reads DSGVTQTPKHLITATGQRVTLRCSPRSGDLSVYWYQQSLDQGLQFLIQYYNGEERAKGNILERFSAQQFPDLHSELNLSSLELGDSALYFCASSVEPPLDYGYTFGSGTRLTVV.

As DNA, the CDR3 is TGCAGCGTAACAGGGTACTATGGCTACACCTTC. This sequence encodes CSVTGYYGYTF. The rearrangement uses TRBV29-1 and TRBJ1-2; tentative D call: TRBD1 (6 bases). V lost 6 bases and J 3 bases, leaving 8 bases between the germline ends. The CDR3 contains 11 residues. Germline-derived CDR1 and CDR2 are SQVTM and ANQGSEA.

The DNA for the CDR3 is TGCGCCAGCAGCCTAAGCGACCCAAATGATACGCAGTATTTT. Translating gives CASSLSDPNDTQYF. The chain recombines TRBV4-1 with TRBJ2-3; D is undetermined. The CDR3 has 14 amino acids. Germline CDR1 MGHRA, CDR2 YSYEKL. Deletions cut 4 bases from V and 6 bases from J, with 14 bases between.

This sequence joins TRBV29-1 and TRBJ1-5, with a tentative D call TRBD1 (6 bases). The germline V and J ends were trimmed by 6 bases and 0 bases, with 9 bases remaining between them. The CDR3 loop spans 13 amino acids. The germline V gene has CDR1 SQVTM and CDR2 ANQGSEA. The CDR3 bases are TGCAGCGTCACACAGGGTAGCAATCAGCCCCAGCATTTT. Translation gives CSVTQGSNQPQHF.